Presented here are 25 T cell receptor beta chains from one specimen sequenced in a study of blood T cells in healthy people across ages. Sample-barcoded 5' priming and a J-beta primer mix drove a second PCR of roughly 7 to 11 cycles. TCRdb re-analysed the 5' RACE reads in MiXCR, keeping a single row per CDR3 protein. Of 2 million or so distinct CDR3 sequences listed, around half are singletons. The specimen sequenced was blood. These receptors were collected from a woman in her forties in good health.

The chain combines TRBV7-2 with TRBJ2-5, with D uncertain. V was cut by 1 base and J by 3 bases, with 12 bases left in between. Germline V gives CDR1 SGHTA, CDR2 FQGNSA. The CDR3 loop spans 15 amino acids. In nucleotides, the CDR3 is TGTGCCAGCAGCTTAGGTGGCAGGTCCGAAGAGACCCAGTACTTC. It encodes CASSLGGRSEETQYF.

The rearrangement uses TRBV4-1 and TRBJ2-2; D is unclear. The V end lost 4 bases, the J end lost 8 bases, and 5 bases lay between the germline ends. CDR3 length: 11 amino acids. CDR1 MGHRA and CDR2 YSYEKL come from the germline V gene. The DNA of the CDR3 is TGCGCCAGCAGCCGCCCAGGGGAGCTGTTTTTT. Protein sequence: CASSRPGELFF.

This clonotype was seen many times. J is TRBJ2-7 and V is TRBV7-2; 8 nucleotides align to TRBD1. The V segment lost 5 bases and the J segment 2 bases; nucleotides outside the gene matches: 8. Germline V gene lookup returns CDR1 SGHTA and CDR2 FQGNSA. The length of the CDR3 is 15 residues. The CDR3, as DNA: TGTGCCAGCAGCCCATTGACAGGGGCCACCTACGAGCAGTACTTC. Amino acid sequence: CASSPLTGATYEQYF.

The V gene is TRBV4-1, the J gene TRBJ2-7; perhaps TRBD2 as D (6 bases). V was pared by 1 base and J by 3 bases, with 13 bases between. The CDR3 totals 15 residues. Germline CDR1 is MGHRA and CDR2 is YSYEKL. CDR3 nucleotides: TGCGCCAGCAGCCAAGCGGGGGACCCCTTCTACGAGCAGTACTTC. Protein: CASSQAGDPFYEQYF.

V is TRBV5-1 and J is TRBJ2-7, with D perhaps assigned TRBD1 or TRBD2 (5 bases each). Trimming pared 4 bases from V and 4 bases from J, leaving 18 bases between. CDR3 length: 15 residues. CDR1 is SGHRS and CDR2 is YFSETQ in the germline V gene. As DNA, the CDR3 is TGCGCCAGCAGCCGGGACGGACTTTCGGAGTACGAGCAGTACTTC. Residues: CASSRDGLSEYEQYF. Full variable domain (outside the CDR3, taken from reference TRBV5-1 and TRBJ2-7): KAGVTQTPRYLIKTRGQQVTLSCSPISGHRSVSWYQQTPGQGLQFLFEYFSETQRNKGNFPGRFSGRQFSNSRSEMNVSTLELGDSALYLCASSRDGLSEYEQYFGPGTRLTVT.

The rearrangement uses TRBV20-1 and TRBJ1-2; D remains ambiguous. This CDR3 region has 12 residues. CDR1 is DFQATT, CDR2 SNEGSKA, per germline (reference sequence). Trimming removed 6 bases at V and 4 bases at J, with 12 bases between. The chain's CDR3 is CSAETPFYGYTF. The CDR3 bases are TGCAGTGCAGAGACTCCCTTCTATGGCTACACCTTC.

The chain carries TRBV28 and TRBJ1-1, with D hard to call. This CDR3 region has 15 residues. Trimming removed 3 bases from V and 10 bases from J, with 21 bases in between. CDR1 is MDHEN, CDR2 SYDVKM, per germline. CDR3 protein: CASSFGPNTAGPAFF. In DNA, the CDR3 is TGTGCCAGCAGTTTCGGTCCGAACACAGCCGGGCCAGCTTTCTTT.

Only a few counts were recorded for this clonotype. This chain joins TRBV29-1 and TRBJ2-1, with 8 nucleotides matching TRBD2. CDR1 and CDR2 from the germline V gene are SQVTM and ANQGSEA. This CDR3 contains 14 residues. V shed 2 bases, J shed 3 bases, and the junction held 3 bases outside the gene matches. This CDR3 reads CSVEQRGYYNEQFF. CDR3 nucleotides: TGCAGCGTTGAACAGCGGGGGTACTACAATGAGCAGTTCTTC.

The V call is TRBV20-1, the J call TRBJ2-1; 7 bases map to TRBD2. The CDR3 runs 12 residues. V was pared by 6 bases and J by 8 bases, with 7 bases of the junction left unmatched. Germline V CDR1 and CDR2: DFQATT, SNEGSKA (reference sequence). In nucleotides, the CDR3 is TGCAGTGCCCAGACTAGCAGCGATGAGCAGTTCTTC. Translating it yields CSAQTSSDEQFF.

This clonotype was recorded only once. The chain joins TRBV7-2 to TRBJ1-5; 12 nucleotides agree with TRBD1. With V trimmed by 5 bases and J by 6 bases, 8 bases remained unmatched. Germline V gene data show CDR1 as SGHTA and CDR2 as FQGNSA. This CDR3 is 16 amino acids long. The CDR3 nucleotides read TGTGCCAGCAGCCCTAGGGACAGGGGGCGCGGTCAGCCCCAGCATTTT. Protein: CASSPRDRGRGQPQHF.

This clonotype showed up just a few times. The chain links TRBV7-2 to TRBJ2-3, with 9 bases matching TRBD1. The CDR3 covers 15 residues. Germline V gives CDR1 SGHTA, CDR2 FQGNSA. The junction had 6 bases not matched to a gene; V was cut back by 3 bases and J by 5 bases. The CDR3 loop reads CASSFTGGALDTQYF. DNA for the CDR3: TGTGCCAGCAGCTTTACAGGGGGCGCGTTAGATACGCAGTATTTT. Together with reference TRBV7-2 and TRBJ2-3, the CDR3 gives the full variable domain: GAGVSQSPSNKVTEKGKDVELRCDPISGHTALYWYRQSLGQGLEFLIYFQGNSAPDKSGLPSDRFSAERTGGSVSTLTIQRTQQEDSAVYLCASSFTGGALDTQYFGPGTRLTVL.

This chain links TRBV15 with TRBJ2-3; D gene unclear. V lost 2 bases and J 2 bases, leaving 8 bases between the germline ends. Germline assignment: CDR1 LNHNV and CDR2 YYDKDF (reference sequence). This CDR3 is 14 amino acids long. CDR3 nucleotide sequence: TGTGCCACCAGCAGAAAACCTGACACAGATACGCAGTATTTT. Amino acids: CATSRKPDTDTQYF.

The CDR3 reads CASSQGITGGGYTF. The CDR3 nucleotides read TGTGCCAGCAGCCAAGGTATAACCGGTGGGGGCTACACCTTC. The J gene is TRBJ1-2, the V gene TRBV7-2; D remains unclear. V lost 5 bases, J lost 8 bases, and 18 bases lay in between. CDR3 length equals 14 residues. Germline CDR1 is SGHTA and CDR2 is FQGNSA.

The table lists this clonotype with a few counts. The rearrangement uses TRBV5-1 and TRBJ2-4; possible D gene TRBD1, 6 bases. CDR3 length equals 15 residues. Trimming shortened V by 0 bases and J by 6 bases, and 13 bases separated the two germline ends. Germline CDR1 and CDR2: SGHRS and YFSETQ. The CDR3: CASSLVQGTGNIQYF. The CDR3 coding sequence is TGCGCCAGCAGCTTGGTGCAGGGGACGGGAAACATTCAGTACTTC.

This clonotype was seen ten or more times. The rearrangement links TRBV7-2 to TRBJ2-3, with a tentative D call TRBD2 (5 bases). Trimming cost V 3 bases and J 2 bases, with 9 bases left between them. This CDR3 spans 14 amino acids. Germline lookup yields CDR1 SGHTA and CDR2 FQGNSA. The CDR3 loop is CASSLDGNTDTQYF. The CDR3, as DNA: TGTGCCAGCAGCTTGGACGGGAACACAGATACGCAGTATTTT. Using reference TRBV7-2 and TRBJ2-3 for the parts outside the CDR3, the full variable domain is GAGVSQSPSNKVTEKGKDVELRCDPISGHTALYWYRQSLGQGLEFLIYFQGNSAPDKSGLPSDRFSAERTGGSVSTLTIQRTQQEDSAVYLCASSLDGNTDTQYFGPGTRLTVL.

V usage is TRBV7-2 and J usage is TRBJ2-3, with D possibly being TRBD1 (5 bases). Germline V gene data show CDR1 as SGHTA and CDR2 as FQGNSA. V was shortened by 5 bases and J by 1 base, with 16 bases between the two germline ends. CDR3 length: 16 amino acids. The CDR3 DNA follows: TGTGCCAGCAGCCTGAAGCTTACAGGAGGCACAGATACGCAGTATTTT. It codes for CASSLKLTGGTDTQYF.

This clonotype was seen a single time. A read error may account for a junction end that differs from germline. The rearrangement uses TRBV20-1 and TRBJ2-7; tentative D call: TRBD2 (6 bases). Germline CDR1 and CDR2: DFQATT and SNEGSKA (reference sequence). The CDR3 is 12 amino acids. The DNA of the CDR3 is TGCAGTGCAACTCCTAGCGCCTACGAGCGGTACTTC. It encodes CSATPSAYERYF.

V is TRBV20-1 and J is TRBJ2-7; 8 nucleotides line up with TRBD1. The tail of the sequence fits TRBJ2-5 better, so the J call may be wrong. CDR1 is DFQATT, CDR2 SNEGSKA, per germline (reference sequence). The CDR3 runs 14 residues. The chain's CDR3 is CSAPLTGQGGTQYF. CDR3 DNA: TGCAGTGCGCCTCTTACCGGACAGGGTGGGACCCAGTACTTC.

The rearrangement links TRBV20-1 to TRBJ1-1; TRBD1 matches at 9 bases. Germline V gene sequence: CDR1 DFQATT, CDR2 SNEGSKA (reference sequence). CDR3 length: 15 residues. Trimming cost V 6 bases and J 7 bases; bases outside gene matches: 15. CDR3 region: CSAHLPGQGKSEAFF. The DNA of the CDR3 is TGCAGTGCCCACCTCCCGGGACAGGGAAAGAGTGAAGCTTTCTTT.

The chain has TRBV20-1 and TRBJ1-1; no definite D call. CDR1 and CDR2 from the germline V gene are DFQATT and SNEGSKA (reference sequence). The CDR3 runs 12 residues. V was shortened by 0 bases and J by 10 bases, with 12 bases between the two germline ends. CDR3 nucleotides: TGCAGTGCTAGAGAGCGGGGTCGGGTAGCTTTCTTT. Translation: CSARERGRVAFF.

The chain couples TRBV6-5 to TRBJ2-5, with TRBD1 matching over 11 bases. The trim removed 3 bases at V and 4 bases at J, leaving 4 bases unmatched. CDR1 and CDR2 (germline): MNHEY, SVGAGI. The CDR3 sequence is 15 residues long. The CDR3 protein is CASSYRGQGGETQYF. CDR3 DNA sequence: TGTGCCAGCAGTTATCGGGGACAGGGGGGAGAGACCCAGTACTTC.

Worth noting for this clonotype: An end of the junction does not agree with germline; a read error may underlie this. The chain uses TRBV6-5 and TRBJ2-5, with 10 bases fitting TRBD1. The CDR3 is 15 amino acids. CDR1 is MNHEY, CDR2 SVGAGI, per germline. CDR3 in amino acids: CASRGGQGIQETQSF. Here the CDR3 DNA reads TGTGCCAGCAGGGGGGGACAGGGGATACAAGAGACCCAGTCCTTC.

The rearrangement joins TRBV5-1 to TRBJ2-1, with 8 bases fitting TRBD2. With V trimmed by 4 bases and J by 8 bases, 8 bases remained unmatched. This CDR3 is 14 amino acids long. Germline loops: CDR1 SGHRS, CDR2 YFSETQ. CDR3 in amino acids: CASSPTGGGDEQFF. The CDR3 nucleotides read TGCGCCAGCAGCCCTACCGGGGGGGGCGATGAGCAGTTCTTC.

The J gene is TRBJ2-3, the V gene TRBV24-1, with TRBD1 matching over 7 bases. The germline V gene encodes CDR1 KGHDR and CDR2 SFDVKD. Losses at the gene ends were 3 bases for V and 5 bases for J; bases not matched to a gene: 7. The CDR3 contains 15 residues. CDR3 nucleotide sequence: TGTGCCACCAGTGATACGGGACAGAAACGAGATACGCAGTATTTT. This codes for CATSDTGQKRDTQYF.

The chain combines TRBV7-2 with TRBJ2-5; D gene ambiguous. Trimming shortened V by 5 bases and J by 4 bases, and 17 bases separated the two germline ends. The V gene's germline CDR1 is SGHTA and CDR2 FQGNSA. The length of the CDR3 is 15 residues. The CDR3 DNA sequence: TGTGCCAGCAGCCCCGCAATCGCGTTGGGAGAGACCCAGTACTTC. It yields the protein CASSPAIALGETQYF.